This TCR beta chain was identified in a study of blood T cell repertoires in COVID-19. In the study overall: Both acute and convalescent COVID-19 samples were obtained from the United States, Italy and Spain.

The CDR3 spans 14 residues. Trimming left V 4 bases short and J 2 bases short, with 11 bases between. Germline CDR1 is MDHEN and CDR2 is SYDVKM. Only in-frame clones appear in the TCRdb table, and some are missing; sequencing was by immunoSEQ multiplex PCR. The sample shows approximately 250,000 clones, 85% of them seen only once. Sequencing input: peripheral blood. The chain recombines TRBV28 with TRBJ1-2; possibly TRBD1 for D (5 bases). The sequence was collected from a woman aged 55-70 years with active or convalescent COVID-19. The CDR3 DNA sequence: TGTGCCAGCAGTTCCCCCGGGGGGAACTATGGCTACACCTTC. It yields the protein CASSSPGGNYGYTF.